The rows below give T cell receptor beta chains drawn from one sample of a study of T-cell memory formation after mild COVID-19. TCRdb analysed the 5' RACE reads with MiXCR anew, one entry per CDR3 protein. The sample has about 7,100 distinct CDR3 sequences, 58% seen once. Sequenced input: PBMCs or a T cell subset sorted from them (not recorded which). These receptor sequences come from an adult who had mild COVID-19 (a few samples of this study predate the infection). Cell type and time point are not known. CDR3s include the opening cysteine and the closing phenylalanine or tryptophan. D genes are given only for firm matches. The size field is filled for only some rows; it gives once, few, many or a size class.

size	V	D	J	CDR3	DNA
medium-sized	TRBV3-1	TRBD2	TRBJ2-2	CASSRGLAGVAGELFF	TGTGCCAGCAGCCGAGGACTAGCGGGGGTGGCCGGGGAGCTGTTTTTT
NA	TRBV4-3	NA	TRBJ1-5	CASSLGQTQPQHF	TGCGCCAGCAGCTTGGGACAAACCCAGCCCCAGCATTTT
NA	TRBV27	NA	TRBJ2-5	CASSFKETQYF	TGTGCCAGCAGTTTTAAAGAGACCCAGTACTTC
NA	TRBV7-8	TRBD1	TRBJ2-3	CASSTGQGFGTDTQYF	TGTGCCAGCAGCACCGGACAGGGATTCGGCACAGATACGCAGTATTTT
once	TRBV7-6	NA	TRBJ1-1	CASSPSSGAWNTEAFF	TGTGCCAGCAGCCCGAGTTCGGGGGCATGGAACACTGAAGCTTTCTTT
NA	TRBV7-9	TRBD2	TRBJ2-3	CASSLRGLALDTQYF	TGTGCCAGCAGCTTACGCGGACTAGCCCTAGATACGCAGTATTTT
medium-sized	TRBV20-1	NA	TRBJ1-1	CSARPPDTEAFF	TGCAGTGCCCGCCCCCCAGACACTGAAGCTTTCTTT
medium-sized	TRBV10-3	TRBD1	TRBJ2-7	CAISETGTGTYEQYF	TGTGCCATCAGTGAGACCGGGACAGGGACCTACGAGCAGTACTTC
NA	TRBV29-1	TRBD2	TRBJ2-5	CSVEVMGEGETQYF	TGCAGCGTTGAAGTCATGGGGGAGGGAGAGACCCAGTACTTC
NA	TRBV4-1	TRBD2	TRBJ2-1	CASSNGGALPGNEQFF	TGCGCCAGCAGCAACGGGGGGGCCTTACCTGGGAATGAGCAGTTCTTC
medium-sized	TRBV3-1	TRBD1	TRBJ1-6	CASSQEGPGQGNSPLHF	TGTGCCAGCAGCCAAGAGGGGCCGGGACAGGGGAATTCACCCCTCCACTTT
NA	TRBV12-3/TRBV12-4	NA	TRBJ1-1	CASSLLRTEAFF	TGTGCCAGCAGTTTGCTGCGCACTGAAGCTTTCTTT
NA	TRBV29-1	NA	TRBJ2-3	CSVERAGRGTQYF	TGCAGCGTTGAACGGGCCGGCCGGGGTACGCAGTATTTT
medium-sized	TRBV3-1	TRBD1	TRBJ2-2	CASSQVTGGTGELFF	TGTGCCAGCAGCCAAGTTACAGGGGGCACCGGGGAGCTGTTTTTT
medium-sized	TRBV7-9	NA	TRBJ2-1	CASSPRPLRLVGRNEQFF	TGTGCCAGCAGCCCCCGCCCTTTACGACTAGTGGGGCGCAATGAGCAGTTCTTC
NA	TRBV6-1	TRBD1	TRBJ1-3	CASSEPGQGLLGNTIYF	TGTGCCAGCAGTGAGCCGGGACAGGGTCTTCTGGGAAACACCATATATTTT
large	TRBV5-1	TRBD2	TRBJ2-1	CASSLVLAGANEQFF	TGCGCCAGCAGCTTGGTCCTAGCGGGGGCCAATGAGCAGTTCTTC
NA	TRBV7-2	TRBD2	TRBJ2-7	CASSFTGGSYEQYF	TGTGCCAGCAGTTTCACGGGGGGTTCCTACGAGCAGTACTTC
NA	TRBV27	TRBD2	TRBJ2-7	CASSLSRREGSYEQYF	TGTGCCAGCAGTTTATCGAGGCGGGAGGGCTCCTACGAGCAGTACTTC
NA	TRBV29-1	NA	TRBJ2-1	CSVVGLNEQFF	TGCAGCGTTGTGGGGCTAAATGAGCAGTTCTTC
large	TRBV5-1	NA	TRBJ2-5	CASSLLGRKETQYF	TGCGCCAGCAGCTTGCTAGGACGGAAAGAGACCCAGTACTTC
medium-sized	TRBV9	NA	TRBJ1-1	CASSDPLEALTAGTEAFF	TGTGCCAGCAGCGACCCCTTAGAAGCCCTCACAGCCGGGACTGAAGCTTTCTTT
NA	TRBV7-2	TRBD2	TRBJ2-3	CASSRPAVAGPTSGAPDTQYF	TGTGCCAGCAGCCGCCCGGCCGTAGCGGGACCCACCTCAGGTGCTCCAGATACGCAGTATTTT
NA	TRBV12-3/TRBV12-4	NA	TRBJ1-5	CASSLRAQPQHF	TGTGCCAGCAGTCTCAGGGCCCAGCCCCAGCATTTT
medium-sized	TRBV9	TRBD2	TRBJ2-1	CASSVAGGQYEQFF	TGTGCCAGCAGCGTAGCGGGGGGTCAATATGAGCAGTTCTTC
NA	TRBV9	TRBD1	TRBJ1-5	CASSPGGAGGPQHF	TGTGCCAGCAGCCCAGGGGGGGCTGGCGGGCCCCAGCATTTT
NA	TRBV6-6	NA	TRBJ2-2	CATLIGTGELFF	TGTGCCACCCTTATAGGCACCGGGGAGCTGTTTTTT
medium-sized	TRBV5-6	NA	TRBJ2-2	CASSFFFSDSPTGELFF	TGTGCCAGCAGCTTTTTCTTCTCGGACAGCCCAACCGGGGAGCTGTTTTTT
medium-sized	TRBV6-1	NA	TRBJ2-1	CASWRNEQFF	TGTGCCAGCTGGCGAAATGAGCAGTTCTTC
NA	TRBV4-3	NA	TRBJ2-7	CASSPDSLAYEQYF	TGCGCCAGCAGCCCCGACAGTCTGGCCTATGAGCAGTACTTC
NA	TRBV3-1	TRBD1	TRBJ1-1	CASSQSRDRQAFF	TGTGCCAGCAGTCAATCCCGGGACAGGCAAGCTTTCTTT
NA	TRBV7-2	TRBD2	TRBJ2-1	CASSLVAGINNEQFF	TGTGCCAGCAGCTTAGTAGCGGGGATCAACAATGAGCAGTTCTTC
NA	TRBV4-2	TRBD2	TRBJ2-1	CASSQGLAEHNEQFF	TGTGCCAGCAGCCAAGGACTAGCGGAGCACAATGAGCAGTTCTTC
NA	TRBV27	NA	TRBJ2-1	CASSSGTGGYNEQFF	TGTGCCAGCAGTTCAGGGACTGGCGGGTACAATGAGCAGTTCTTC
NA	TRBV10-3	NA	TRBJ2-7	CAISDPGLPNYEQYF	TGTGCCATCAGTGACCCGGGACTTCCTAACTACGAGCAGTACTTC
NA	TRBV6-2/TRBV6-3	NA	TRBJ2-5	CASSYSGRQETQYF	TGTGCCAGCAGTTACTCGGGGCGGCAGGAGACCCAGTACTTC
medium-sized	TRBV9	NA	TRBJ2-3	CASSVGGPPQDTQYF	TGTGCCAGCAGCGTAGGGGGTCCCCCCCAGGATACGCAGTATTTT
NA	TRBV6-2/TRBV6-3	NA	TRBJ1-1	CASRSGVVTEAFF	TGTGCCAGCAGATCGGGGGTCGTCACTGAAGCTTTCTTT
NA	TRBV12-3/TRBV12-4	NA	TRBJ1-5	CASTRQGPQPQHF	TGTGCCAGCACCCGGCAGGGACCGCAGCCCCAGCATTTT
medium-sized	TRBV12-3/TRBV12-4	NA	TRBJ2-4	CASSWPDEAVAKNIQYF	TGTGCCAGCAGTTGGCCCGATGAGGCGGTAGCCAAAAACATTCAGTACTTC
medium-sized	TRBV11-2	TRBD2	TRBJ2-3	CASSLGLASHTQYF	TGTGCCAGCAGCTTAGGACTAGCGTCACATACGCAGTATTTT
NA	TRBV6-2/TRBV6-3	TRBD2	TRBJ2-5	CASSAWTSGGTQYF	TGTGCCAGCAGTGCCTGGACTAGCGGTGGGACCCAGTACTTC
NA	TRBV6-4	TRBD2	TRBJ2-1	CASSDSKTSGIDEQFF	TGTGCCAGCAGTGACTCGAAGACTAGCGGGATTGATGAGCAGTTCTTC